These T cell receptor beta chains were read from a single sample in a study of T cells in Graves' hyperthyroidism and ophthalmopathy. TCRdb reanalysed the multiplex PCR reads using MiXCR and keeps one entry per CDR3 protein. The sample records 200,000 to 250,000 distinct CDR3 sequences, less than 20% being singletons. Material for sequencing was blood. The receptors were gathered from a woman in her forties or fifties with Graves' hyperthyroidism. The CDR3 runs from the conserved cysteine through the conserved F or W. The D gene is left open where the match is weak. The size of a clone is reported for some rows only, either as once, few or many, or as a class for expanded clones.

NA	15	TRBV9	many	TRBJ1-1	TGTGCCAGCAGCGTTGGGAGGGCATGGAACACTGAAGCTTTCTTT	CASSVGRAWNTEAFF
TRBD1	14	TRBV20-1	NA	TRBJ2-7	TGCAGTGCTAGCGCCGGGACAGGGGGCTACGAGCAGTACTTC	CSASAGTGGYEQYF
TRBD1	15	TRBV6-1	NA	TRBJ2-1	TGTGCCAGCAACCCTAGGGGGCTGAACGCCAATGAGCAGTTCTTC	CASNPRGLNANEQFF
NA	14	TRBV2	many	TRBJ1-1	TGTGCCACCCCAAAACGGACGGCTAACACTGAAGCTTTCTTT	CATPKRTANTEAFF
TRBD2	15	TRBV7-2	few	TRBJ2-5	TGTGCCAGCAGCTTAGTAGCGGGGGGAACAGAGACCCAGTACTTC	CASSLVAGGTETQYF
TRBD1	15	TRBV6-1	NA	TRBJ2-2	TGTGCCAGCAGCAAGGGGGCCTCGAACACCGGGGAGCTGTTTTTT	CASSKGASNTGELFF
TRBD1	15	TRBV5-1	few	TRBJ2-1	TGCGCCAGCAGCCCCGGACAGGGATTCCGGTCGGAGCAGTTCTTC	CASSPGQGFRSEQFF
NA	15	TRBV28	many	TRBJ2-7	TGTGCCAGCAGACGACGAAACGGGCCGTCCAACGAGCAGTACTTC	CASRRRNGPSNEQYF
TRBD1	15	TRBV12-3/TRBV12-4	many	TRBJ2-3	TGTGCCAGCAGACCCGGGACAGGAGCGCTGGGTACGCAGTATTTT	CASRPGTGALGTQYF
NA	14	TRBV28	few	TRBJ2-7	TGTGCCAGCAGTTTTCGGGTCCGGGGACACGAGCAGTACTTC	CASSFRVRGHEQYF
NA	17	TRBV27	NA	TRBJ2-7	TGTGCCAGCAGTTTATCGAGTAGACAGGTTAGCTCCTACGAGCAGTACTTC	CASSLSSRQVSSYEQYF
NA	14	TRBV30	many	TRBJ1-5	TGTGCCTGGAGTGTAATTCTGGGCAATCAGCCCCAGCATTTT	CAWSVILGNQPQHF
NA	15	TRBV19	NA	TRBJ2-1	TGTGCCACCAACAACTTAGGAGGGACCAACAATGAGCAGTTCTTC	CATNNLGGTNNEQFF
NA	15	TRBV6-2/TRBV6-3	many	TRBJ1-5	TGTGCCAGCAGCCAGCCTTCGGGGGACAATCAGCCCCAGCATTTT	CASSQPSGDNQPQHF
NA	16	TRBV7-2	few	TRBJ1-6	TGTGCCAGCAGTTCACCCTCGATGGCGGGGGGATCACCCCTCCACTTT	CASSSPSMAGGSPLHF
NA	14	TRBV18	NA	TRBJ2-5	TGTGCCAGCTCACCCACGTCACACCAAGAGACCCAGTACTTC	CASSPTSHQETQYF
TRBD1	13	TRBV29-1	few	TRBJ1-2	TGCAGCGTCGATTCCGGGACAGGGTTTGGCTACACCTTC	CSVDSGTGFGYTF
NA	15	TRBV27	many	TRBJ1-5	TGTGCCAGCAGAACGACAGTCTATAGCAATCAGCCCCAGCATTTT	CASRTTVYSNQPQHF
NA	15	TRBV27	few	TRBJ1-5	TGTGCCAGCAGTTTATTCCAAACAGGGAATCAGCCCCAGCATTTT	CASSLFQTGNQPQHF
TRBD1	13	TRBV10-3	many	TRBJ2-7	TGTGCCATCAGTCCAAACACAGGGGACGAGCAGTACTTC	CAISPNTGDEQYF
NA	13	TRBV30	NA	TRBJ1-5	TGTGCCTGGAGTGTACGGGAGTTTCAGCCCCAGCATTTT	CAWSVREFQPQHF
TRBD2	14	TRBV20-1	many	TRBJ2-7	TGCAGTGCTAGACATAGCGGGACGAGGTACGAGCAGTACTTC	CSARHSGTRYEQYF
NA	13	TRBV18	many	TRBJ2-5	TGTGCCAGCTCATTCGGAGAGCGGCAGACCCAGTACTTC	CASSFGERQTQYF
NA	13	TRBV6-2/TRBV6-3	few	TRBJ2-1	TGTGCCAGCAGTGCATTTGAGAGCAATGAGCAGTTCTTC	CASSAFESNEQFF
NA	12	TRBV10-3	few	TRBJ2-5	TGTGCCACCGGGGGACGGCAAGAGACCCAGTACTTC	CATGGRQETQYF
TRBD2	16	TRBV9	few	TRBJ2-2	TGTGCCAGCAGCGTAGGGACTAGCGGGAGACCCGGGGAGCTGTTTTTT	CASSVGTSGRPGELFF
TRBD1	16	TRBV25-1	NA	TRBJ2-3	TGTGCCAGCAGTGCCCGGGACAGGGGGTCGACAGATACGCAGTATTTT	CASSARDRGSTDTQYF
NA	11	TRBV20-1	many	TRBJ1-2	TGCAGTGCAAATGGGGCCTATGGCTACACCTTC	CSANGAYGYTF
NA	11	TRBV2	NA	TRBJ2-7	TGTGCCAGCAGTACCCGGGATGAGCAGTACTTC	CASSTRDEQYF
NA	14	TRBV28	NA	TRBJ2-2	TGTGCCAGCAGTTTTTGGGGGGCTGCCGGGGAGCTGTTTTTT	CASSFWGAAGELFF
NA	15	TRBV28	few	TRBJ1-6	TGTGCCAGCAGACAAGAAACAGGGAGAGGGTCACCCCTCCACTTT	CASRQETGRGSPLHF
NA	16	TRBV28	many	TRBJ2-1	TGTGCCAGCAGATTTGGGGGCATAACCACCTACAATGAGCAGTTCTTC	CASRFGGITTYNEQFF
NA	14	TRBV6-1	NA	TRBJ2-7	TGTGCCAGTTCAAGTGAAGTTTTCTACTCCGAGCAGTACTTC	CASSSEVFYSEQYF
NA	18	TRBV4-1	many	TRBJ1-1	TGCGCCAGCAGCCAAGTCTTGGGAGGAAGAGGTGGGAACACTGAAGCTTTCTTT	CASSQVLGGRGGNTEAFF
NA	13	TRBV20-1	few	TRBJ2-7	TGCAGTGCTAAGTGGACTACGGGCTACGAGCAGTACTTC	CSAKWTTGYEQYF
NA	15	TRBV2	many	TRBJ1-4	TGTGCCAGCTCGGAGCCAGTAGCAACTAATGAAAAACTGTTTTTT	CASSEPVATNEKLFF
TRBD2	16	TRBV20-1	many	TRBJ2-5	TGCAGTGCTAGAACTAGCGGGCACGGCAAAAAAGAGACCCAGTACTTC	CSARTSGHGKKETQYF
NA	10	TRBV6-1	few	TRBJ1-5	TGTGCCAGCGGAACGGGGTCCCAGCATTTT	CASGTGSQHF
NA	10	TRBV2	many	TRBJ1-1	TGTGCCAGCAGCGGTCCGGTGGCTTTCTTT	CASSGPVAFF
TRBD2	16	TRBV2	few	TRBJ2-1	TGTGCCAGCAGCCGGACTAGCGGGAGGGCCGTCAATGAGCAGTTCTTC	CASSRTSGRAVNEQFF
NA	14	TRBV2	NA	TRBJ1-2	TGTGCCAGCAGTGAAGCCCTCCCCCGCTATGGCTACACCTTC	CASSEALPRYGYTF
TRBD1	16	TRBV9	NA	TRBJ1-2	TGTGCCAGCAGCGTTACATCGGGAGGGGGCGGGAATGGCTACACCTTC	CASSVTSGGGGNGYTF
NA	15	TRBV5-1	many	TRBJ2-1	TGCGCCAGCAGCCTGCCGGGACCGAACTACAATGAGCAGTTCTTC	CASSLPGPNYNEQFF
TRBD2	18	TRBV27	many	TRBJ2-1	TGTGCCAGCAGTCTAGCGGAGCCCGGGAGGGGCTCCTACAATGAGCAGTTCTTC	CASSLAEPGRGSYNEQFF
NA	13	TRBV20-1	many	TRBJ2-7	TGCAGTGCTAGAGAACTCAGGGGCTACGAGCAGTACTTC	CSARELRGYEQYF
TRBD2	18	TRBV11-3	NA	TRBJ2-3	TGTGCCAGCAGCTCCACCGGGACTAGCGGGAGTAGAGCAGATACGCAGTATTTT	CASSSTGTSGSRADTQYF
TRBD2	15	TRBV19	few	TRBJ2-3	TGTGCCAGCGGACTAGCGGGAAAAAAGGGAGATACGCAGTATTTT	CASGLAGKKGDTQYF
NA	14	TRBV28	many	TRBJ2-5	TGTGCCAGCACCCTCGGTAGCGCCCAAGAGACCCAGTACTTC	CASTLGSAQETQYF
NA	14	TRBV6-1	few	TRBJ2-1	TGTGCCAGCAGTGATCCACCGTCGGCGAATGAGCAGTTCTTC	CASSDPPSANEQFF